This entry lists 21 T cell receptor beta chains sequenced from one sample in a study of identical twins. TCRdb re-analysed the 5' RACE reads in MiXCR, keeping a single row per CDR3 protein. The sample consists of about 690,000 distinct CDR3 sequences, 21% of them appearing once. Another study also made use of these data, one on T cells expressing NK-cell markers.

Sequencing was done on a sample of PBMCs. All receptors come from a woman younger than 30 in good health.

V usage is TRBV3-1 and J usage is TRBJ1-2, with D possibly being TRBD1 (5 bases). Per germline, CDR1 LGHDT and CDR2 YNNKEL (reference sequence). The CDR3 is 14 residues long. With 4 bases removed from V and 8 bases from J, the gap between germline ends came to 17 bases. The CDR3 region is CASSLRDGRKGYTF. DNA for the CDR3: TGTGCCAGCAGCCTTCGGGACGGGCGCAAGGGCTACACCTTC.

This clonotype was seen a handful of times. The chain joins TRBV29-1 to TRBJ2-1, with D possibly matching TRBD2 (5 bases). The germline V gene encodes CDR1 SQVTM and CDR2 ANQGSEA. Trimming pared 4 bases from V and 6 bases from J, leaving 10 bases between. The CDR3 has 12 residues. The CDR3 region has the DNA TGCAGCGTTGGGGAGATTAGCAATGAGCAGTTCTTC. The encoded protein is CSVGEISNEQFF.

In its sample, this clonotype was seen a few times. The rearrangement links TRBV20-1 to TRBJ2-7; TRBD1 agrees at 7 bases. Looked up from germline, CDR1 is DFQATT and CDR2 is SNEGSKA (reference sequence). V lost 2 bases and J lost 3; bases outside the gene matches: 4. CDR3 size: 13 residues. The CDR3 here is CSARRQGLYEQYF. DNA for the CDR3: TGCAGTGCTAGAAGACAGGGCCTCTACGAGCAGTACTTC.

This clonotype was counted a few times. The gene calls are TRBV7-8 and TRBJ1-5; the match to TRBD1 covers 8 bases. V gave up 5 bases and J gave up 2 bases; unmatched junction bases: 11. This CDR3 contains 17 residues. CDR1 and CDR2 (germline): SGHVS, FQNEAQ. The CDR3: CASSLTGQGTRNQPQHF. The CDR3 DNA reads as TGTGCCAGCAGCCTGACCGGACAGGGAACCCGCAATCAGCCCCAGCATTTT.

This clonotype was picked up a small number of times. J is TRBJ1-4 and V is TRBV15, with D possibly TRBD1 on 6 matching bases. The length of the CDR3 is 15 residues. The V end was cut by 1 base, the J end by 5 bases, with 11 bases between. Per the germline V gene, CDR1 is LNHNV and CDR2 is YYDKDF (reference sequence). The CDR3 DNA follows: TGTGCCACCAGCAGAGCTGGGACACTCAATGAAAAACTGTTTTTT. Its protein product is CATSRAGTLNEKLFF.

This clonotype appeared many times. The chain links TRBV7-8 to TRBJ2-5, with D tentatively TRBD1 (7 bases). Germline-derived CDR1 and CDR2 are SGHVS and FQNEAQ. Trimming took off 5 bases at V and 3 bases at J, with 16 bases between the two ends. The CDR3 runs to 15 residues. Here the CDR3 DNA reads TGTGCCAGCAGCCAGGCGGGGACAGCAGAAGAGACCCAGTACTTC. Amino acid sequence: CASSQAGTAEETQYF.

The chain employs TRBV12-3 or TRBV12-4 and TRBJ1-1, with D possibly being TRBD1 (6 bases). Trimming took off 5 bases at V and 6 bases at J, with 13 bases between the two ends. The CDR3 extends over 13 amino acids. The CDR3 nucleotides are TGTGCCAGCAGTCCTGTAGGGGGGGCTGAAGCTTTCTTT. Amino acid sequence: CASSPVGGAEAFF.

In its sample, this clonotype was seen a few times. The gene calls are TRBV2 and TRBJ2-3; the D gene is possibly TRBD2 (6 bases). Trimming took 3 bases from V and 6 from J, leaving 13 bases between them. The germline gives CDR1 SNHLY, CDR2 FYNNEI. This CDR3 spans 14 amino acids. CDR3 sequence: CASSDSTAGDTQYF. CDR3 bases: TGTGCCAGCAGTGATTCGACCGCGGGGGATACGCAGTATTTT.

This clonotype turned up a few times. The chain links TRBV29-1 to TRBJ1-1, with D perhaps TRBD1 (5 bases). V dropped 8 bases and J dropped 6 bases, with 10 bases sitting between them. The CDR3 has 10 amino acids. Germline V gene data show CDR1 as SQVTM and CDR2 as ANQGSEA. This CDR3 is CSPRDPEAFF. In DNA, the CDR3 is TGCAGCCCTAGGGACCCTGAAGCTTTCTTT.

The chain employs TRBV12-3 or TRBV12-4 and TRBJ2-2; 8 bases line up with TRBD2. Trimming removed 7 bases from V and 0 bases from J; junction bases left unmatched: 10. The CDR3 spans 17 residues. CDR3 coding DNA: TGTGCCAGCACCCCCTCGAGGGGACTAGCGAACACCGGGGAGCTGTTTTTT. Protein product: CASTPSRGLANTGELFF.

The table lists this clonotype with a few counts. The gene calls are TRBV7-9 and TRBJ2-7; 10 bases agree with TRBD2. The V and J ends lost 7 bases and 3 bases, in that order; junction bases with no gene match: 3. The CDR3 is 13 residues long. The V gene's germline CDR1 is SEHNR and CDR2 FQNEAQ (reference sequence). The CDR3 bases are TGTGCCAGCACCCCTAGCGGGAGCTACGAGCAGTACTTC. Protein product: CASTPSGSYEQYF.

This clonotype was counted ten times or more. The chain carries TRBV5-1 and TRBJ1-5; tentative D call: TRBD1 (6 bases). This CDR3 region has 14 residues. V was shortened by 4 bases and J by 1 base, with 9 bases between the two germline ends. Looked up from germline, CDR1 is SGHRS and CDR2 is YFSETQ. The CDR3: CASSPGQSNQPQHF. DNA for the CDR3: TGCGCCAGCAGCCCAGGACAGAGCAATCAGCCCCAGCATTTT.

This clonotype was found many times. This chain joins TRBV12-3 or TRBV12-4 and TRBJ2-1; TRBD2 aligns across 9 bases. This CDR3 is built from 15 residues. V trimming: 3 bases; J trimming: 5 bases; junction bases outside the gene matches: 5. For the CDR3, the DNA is TGTGCCAGCAGTTTCCTAGCGGGATGGGACAATGAGCAGTTCTTC. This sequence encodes CASSFLAGWDNEQFF.

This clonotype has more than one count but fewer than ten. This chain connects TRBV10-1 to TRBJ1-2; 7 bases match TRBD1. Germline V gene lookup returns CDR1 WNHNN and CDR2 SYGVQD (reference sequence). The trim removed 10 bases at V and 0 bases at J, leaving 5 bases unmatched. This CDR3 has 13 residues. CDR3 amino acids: CATRDSSNYGYTF. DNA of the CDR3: TGCGCCACCAGGGACAGTTCTAACTATGGCTACACCTTC.

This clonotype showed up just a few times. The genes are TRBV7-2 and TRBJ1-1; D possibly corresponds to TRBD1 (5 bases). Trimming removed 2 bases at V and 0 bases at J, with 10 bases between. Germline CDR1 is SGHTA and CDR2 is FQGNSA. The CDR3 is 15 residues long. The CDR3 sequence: CASSLSGPMNTEAFF. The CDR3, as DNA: TGTGCCAGCAGCTTATCGGGACCGATGAACACTGAAGCTTTCTTT. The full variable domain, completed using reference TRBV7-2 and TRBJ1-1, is GAGVSQSPSNKVTEKGKDVELRCDPISGHTALYWYRQSLGQGLEFLIYFQGNSAPDKSGLPSDRFSAERTGGSVSTLTIQRTQQEDSAVYLCASSLSGPMNTEAFFGQGTRLTVV.

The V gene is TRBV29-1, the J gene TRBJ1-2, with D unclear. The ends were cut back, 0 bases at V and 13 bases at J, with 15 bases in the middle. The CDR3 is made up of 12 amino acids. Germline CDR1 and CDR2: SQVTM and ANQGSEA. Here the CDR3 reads CSVEDLASRGTF. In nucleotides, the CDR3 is TGCAGCGTTGAAGATCTTGCCTCGCGGGGCACCTTC. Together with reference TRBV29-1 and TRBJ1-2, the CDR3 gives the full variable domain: SAVISQKPSRDICQRGTSLTIQCQVDSQVTMMFWYRQQPGQSLTLIATANQGSEATYESGFVIDKFPISRPNLTFSTLTVSNMSPEDSSIYLCSVEDLASRGTFGSGTRLTVV.

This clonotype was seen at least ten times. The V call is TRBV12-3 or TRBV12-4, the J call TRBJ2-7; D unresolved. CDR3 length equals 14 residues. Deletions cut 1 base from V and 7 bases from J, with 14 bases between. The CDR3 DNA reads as TGTGCCAGCAGTTTAGTAGTAACCCCAGGAGAGCAGTACTTC. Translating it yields CASSLVVTPGEQYF.

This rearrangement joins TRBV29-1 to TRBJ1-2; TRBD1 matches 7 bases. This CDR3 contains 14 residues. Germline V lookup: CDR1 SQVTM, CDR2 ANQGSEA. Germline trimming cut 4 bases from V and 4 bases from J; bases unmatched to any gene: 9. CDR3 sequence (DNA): TGCAGCGTTGCAGTGGGACAGACCATCTATGGCTACACCTTC. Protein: CSVAVGQTIYGYTF.

In nucleotides, the CDR3 is TGTGCCAGCAGTTCCGGGGGACGCAGCTACGAGCAGTACTTC. This gives the protein CASSSGGRSYEQYF. The chain carries TRBV6-5 and TRBJ2-7, with TRBD2 as a possible D gene (6 bases). The CDR3 contains 14 residues. CDR1 MNHEY and CDR2 SVGAGI come from the germline V gene. Trimming stripped 4 bases from V and 3 bases from J, with 13 bases between.

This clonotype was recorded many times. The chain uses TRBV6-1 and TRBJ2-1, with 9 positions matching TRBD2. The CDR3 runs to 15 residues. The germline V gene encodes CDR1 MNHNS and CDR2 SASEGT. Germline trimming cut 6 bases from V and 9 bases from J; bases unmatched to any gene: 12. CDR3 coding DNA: TGTGCCAGCAGGGAATTTCGCGGGAGGGCCGGTGAGCAGTTCTTC. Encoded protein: CASREFRGRAGEQFF.

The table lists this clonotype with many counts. CDR3 sequence: CASSFQALNTEAFF. The CDR3 coding sequence is TGTGCCAGCAGTTTTCAAGCTCTGAACACTGAAGCTTTCTTT. The rearrangement joins TRBV12-3 or TRBV12-4 to TRBJ1-1; no clear D gene. V lost 3 bases, J lost 0 bases, and 8 bases lay in between. This CDR3 comprises 14 residues.